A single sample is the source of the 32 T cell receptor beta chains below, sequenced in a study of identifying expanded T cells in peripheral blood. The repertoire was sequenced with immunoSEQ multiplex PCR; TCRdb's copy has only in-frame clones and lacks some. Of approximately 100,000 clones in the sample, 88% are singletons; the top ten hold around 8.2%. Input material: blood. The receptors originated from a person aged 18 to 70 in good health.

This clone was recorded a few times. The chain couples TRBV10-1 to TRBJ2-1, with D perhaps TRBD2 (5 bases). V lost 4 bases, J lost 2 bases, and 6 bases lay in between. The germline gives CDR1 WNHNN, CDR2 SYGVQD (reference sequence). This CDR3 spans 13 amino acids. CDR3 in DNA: TGCGCCAGCAGTGTCGGGGCCTACAATGAGCAGTTCTTC. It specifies CASSVGAYNEQFF.

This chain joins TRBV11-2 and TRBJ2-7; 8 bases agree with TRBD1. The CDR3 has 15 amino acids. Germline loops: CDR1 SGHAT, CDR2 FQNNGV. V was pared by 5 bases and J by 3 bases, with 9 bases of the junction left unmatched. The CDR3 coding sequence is TGTGCCAGCAGCCCAGGGGCAGGGGGCTACTACGAGCAGTACTTC. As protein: CASSPGAGGYYEQYF.

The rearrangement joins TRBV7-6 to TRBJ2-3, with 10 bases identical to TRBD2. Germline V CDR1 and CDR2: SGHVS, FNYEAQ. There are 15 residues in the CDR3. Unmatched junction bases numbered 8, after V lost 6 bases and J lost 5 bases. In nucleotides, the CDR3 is TGTGCCAGCAGTTATCTAGCGGGGGCACGAGATACGCAGTATTTT. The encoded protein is CASSYLAGARDTQYF.

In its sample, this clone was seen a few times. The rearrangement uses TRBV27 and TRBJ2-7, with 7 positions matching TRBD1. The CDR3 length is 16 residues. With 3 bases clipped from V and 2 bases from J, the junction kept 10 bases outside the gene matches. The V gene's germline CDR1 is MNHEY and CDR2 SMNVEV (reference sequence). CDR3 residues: CASSFRPGQSTYEQYF. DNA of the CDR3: TGTGCCAGCAGTTTCCGCCCGGGACAGTCTACCTACGAGCAGTACTTC.

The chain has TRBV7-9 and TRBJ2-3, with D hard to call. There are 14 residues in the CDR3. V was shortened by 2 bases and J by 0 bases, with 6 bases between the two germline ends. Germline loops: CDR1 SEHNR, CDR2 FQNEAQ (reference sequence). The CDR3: CASSLTGSTDTQYF. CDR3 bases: TGTGCCAGCAGCTTAACCGGGAGCACAGATACGCAGTATTTT.

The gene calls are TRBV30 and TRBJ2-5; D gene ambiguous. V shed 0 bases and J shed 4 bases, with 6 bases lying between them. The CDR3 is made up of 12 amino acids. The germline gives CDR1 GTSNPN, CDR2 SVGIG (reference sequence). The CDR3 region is CAWSVWGETQYF. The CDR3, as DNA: TGTGCCTGGAGTGTATGGGGAGAGACCCAGTACTTC.

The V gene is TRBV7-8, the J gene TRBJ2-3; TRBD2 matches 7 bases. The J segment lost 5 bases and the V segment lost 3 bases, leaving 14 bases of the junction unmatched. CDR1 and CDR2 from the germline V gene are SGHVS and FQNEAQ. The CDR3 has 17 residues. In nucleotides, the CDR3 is TGTGCCAGCAGCTTGGATAGTAGGGACGGGGGGATAGATACGCAGTATTTT. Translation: CASSLDSRDGGIDTQYF.

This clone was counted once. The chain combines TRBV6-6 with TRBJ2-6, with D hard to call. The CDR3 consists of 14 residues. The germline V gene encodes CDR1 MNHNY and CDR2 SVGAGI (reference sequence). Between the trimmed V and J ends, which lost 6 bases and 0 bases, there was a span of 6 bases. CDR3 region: CASSMVSGANVLTF. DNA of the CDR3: TGTGCCAGCAGCATGGTCTCTGGGGCCAACGTCCTGACTTTC.

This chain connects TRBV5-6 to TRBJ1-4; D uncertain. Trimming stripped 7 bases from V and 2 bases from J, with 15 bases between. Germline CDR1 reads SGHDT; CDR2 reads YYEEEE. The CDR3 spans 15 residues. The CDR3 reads CASRTGVSTNEKLFF. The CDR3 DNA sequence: TGTGCCAGCCGCACTGGGGTTAGCACTAATGAAAAACTGTTTTTT.

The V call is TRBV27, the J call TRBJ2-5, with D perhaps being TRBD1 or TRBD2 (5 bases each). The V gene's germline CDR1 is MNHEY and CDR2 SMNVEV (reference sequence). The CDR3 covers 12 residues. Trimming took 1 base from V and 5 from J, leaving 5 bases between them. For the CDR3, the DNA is TGTGCCAGCAGTTTATGGGGGGAGACCCAGTACTTC. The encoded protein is CASSLWGETQYF.

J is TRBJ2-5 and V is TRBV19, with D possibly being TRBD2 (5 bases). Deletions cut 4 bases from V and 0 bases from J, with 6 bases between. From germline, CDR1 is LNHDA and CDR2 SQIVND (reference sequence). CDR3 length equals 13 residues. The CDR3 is CASSRGYQETQYF. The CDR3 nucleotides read TGTGCCAGTAGTAGAGGGTACCAAGAGACCCAGTACTTC. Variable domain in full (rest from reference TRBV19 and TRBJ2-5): DGGITQSPKYLFRKEGQNVTLSCEQNLNHDAMYWYRQDPGQGLRLIYYSQIVNDFQKGDIAEGYSVSREKKESFPLTVTSAQKNPTAFYLCASSRGYQETQYFGPGTRLLVL.

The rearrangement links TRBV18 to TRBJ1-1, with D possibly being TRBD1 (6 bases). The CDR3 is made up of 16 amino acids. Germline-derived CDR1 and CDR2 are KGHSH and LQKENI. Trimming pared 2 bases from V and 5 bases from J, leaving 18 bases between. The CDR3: CASSPMLGGVLTEAFF. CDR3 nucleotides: TGTGCCAGCTCACCAATGCTCGGGGGCGTGTTGACTGAAGCTTTCTTT.

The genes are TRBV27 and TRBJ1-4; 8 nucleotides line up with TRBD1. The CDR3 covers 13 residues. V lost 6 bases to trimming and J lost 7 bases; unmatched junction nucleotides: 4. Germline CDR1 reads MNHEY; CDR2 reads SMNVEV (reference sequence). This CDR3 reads CASSPDRGEKLFF. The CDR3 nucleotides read TGTGCCAGCAGCCCCGACAGGGGTGAAAAACTGTTTTTT.

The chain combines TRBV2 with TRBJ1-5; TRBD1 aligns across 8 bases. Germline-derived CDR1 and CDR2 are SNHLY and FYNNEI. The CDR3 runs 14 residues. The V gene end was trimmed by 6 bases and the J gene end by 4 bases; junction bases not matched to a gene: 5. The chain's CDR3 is CASRADRENQPQHF. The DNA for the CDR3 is TGTGCCAGCAGAGCGGACAGGGAAAATCAGCCCCAGCATTTT.

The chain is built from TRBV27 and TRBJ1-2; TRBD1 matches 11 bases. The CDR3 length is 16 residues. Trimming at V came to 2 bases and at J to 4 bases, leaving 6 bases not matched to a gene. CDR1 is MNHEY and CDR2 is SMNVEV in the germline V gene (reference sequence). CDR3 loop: CASSLERDRGSYGYTF. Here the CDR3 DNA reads TGTGCCAGCAGTTTAGAGCGGGACAGGGGGAGCTATGGCTACACCTTC.

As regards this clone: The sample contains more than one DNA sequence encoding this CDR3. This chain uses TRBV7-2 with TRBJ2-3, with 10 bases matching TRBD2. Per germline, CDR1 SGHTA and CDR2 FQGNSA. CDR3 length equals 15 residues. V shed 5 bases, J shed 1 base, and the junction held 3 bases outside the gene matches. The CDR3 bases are TGTGCCAGCAGCCTTCTAGCGGGGGGCACAGATACGCAGTATTTT. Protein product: CASSLLAGGTDTQYF.

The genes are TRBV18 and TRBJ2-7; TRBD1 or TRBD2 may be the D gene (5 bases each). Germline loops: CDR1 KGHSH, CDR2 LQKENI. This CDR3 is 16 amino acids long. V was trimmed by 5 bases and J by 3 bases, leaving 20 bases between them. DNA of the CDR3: TGTGCCAGCTCAATCCGGGTGACGGGACCTCACTACGAGCAGTACTTC. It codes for CASSIRVTGPHYEQYF.

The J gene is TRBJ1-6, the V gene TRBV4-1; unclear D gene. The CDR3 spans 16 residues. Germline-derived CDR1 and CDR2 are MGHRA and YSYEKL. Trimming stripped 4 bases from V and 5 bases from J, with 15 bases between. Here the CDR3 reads CASSLKQVTHNSPLHF. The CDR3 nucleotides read TGCGCCAGCAGCCTAAAGCAGGTCACGCATAATTCACCCCTCCACTTT.

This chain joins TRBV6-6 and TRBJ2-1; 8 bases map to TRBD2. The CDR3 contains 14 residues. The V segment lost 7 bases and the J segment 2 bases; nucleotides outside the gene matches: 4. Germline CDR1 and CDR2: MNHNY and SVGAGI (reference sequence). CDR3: CASIETSAYNEQFF. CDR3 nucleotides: TGTGCCAGCATTGAGACTAGCGCCTACAATGAGCAGTTCTTC.

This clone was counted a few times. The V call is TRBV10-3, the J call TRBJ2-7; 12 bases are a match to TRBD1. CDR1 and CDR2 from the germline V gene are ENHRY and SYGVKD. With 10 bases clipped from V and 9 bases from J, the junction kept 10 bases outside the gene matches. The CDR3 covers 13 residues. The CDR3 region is CANSRDRGQVQYF. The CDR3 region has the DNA TGTGCCAACTCCAGGGACAGGGGGCAGGTGCAGTACTTC.

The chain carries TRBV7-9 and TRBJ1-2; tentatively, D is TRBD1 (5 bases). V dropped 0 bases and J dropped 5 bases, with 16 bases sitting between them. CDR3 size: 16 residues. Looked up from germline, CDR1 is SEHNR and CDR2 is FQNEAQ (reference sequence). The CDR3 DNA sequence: TGTGCCAGCAGCTTAGCGCACTGGGGGGTAGGATATGGCTACACCTTC. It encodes CASSLAHWGVGYGYTF.

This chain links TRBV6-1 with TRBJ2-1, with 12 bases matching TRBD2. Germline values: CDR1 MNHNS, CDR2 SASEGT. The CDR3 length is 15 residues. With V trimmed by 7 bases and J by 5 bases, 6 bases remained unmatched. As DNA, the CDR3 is TGTGCCAGCAATCCACTAGCGGGGGGAAACAATGAGCAGTTCTTC. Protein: CASNPLAGGNNEQFF.

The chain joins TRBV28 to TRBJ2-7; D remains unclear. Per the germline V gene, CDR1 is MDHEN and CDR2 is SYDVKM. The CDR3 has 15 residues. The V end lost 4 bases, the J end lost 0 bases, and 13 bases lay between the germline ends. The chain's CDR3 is CASSSPGLPSYEQYF. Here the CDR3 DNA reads TGTGCCAGCAGTTCCCCAGGCTTACCCTCCTACGAGCAGTACTTC.

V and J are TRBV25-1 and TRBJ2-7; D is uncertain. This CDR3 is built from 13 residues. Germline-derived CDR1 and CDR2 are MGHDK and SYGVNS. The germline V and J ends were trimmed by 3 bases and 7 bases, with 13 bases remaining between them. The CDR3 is CASSELLMSEQYF. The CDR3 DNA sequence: TGTGCCAGCAGTGAGCTCTTGATGAGTGAGCAGTACTTC.

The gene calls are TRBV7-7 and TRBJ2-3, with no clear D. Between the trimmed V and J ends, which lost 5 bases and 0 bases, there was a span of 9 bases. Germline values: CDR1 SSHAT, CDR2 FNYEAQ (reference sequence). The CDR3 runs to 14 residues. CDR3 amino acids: CASSPRISTDTQYF. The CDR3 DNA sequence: TGTGCCAGCAGCCCCCGGATTAGCACAGATACGCAGTATTTT.

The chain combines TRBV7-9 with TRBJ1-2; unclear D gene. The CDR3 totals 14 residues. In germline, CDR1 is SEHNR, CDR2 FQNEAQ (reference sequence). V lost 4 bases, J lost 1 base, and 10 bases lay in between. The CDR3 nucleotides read TGTGCCAGCAGCTCGGGTGGGAATAACTATGGCTACACCTTC. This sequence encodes CASSSGGNNYGYTF.

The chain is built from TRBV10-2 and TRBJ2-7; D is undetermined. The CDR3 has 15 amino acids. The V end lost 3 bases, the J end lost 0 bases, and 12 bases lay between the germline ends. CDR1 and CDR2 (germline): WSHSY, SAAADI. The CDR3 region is CASSDGRTSSYEQYF. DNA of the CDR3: TGCGCCAGCAGTGATGGGCGGACCAGCTCCTACGAGCAGTACTTC.

The DNA of the CDR3 is TGCAGCGGGGTGGCGGGAGGGCCTTTCGATGAGCAGTTCTTC. Its protein is CSGVAGGPFDEQFF. V usage is TRBV29-1 and J usage is TRBJ2-1; 9 bases are a match to TRBD2. The CDR3 length is 14 residues. Germline V gives CDR1 SQVTM, CDR2 ANQGSEA. V was pared by 7 bases and J by 8 bases, with 12 bases of the junction left unmatched.

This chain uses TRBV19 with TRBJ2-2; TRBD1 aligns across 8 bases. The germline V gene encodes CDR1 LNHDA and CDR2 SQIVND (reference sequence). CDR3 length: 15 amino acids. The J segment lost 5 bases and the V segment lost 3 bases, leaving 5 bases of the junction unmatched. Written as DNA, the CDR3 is TGTGCCAGTAGTATCCCTGGACAGGGAACCGGGGAGCTGTTTTTT. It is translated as CASSIPGQGTGELFF.

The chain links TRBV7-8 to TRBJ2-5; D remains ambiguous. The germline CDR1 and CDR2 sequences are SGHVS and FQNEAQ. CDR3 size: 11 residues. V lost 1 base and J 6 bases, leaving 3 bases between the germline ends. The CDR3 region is CASSLGQTQYF. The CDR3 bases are TGTGCCAGCAGCTTAGGTCAGACCCAGTACTTC.

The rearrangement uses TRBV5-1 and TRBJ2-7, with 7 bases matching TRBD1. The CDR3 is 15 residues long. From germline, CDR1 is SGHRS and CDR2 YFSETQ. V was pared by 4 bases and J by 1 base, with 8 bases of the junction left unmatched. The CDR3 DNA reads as TGCGCCAGCAGCCCTCGGGACAGTAGGTCCTACGAGCAGTACTTC. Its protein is CASSPRDSRSYEQYF.

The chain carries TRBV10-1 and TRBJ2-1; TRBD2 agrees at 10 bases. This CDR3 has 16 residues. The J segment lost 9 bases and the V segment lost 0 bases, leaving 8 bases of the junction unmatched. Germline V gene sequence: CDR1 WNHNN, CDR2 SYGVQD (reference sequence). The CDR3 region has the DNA TGCGCCAGCAGTGAGTCACTAGCGGGAAAACAGGGTGAGCAGTTCTTC. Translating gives CASSESLAGKQGEQFF.